This T cell receptor beta chain comes out of a study of blood T cell repertoires in COVID-19. TCRdb's copy holds only in-frame clones and misses some; the assay was immunoSEQ multiplex PCR. The sample yields about 87,000 clones, more than 85% seen once. V was cut by 0 bases and J by 0 bases, with 8 bases left in between. Looked up from germline, CDR1 is SGHVS and CDR2 is FNYEAQ. The CDR3 covers 15 residues. The chain recombines TRBV7-6 with TRBJ1-1; D not resolved. This sequence originates from a man aged 40-49 years with acute or convalescent COVID-19. The sequenced material came from peripheral blood. The CDR3 nucleotides read TGTGCCAGCAGCTTAGCCGTGCGGCTGAACACTGAAGCTTTCTTT. Residues: CASSLAVRLNTEAFF.